The 4 T cell receptor beta chains below come from one sample, sequenced in a study of blood T cell repertoires in COVID-19. Measured with immunoSEQ multiplex PCR; TCRdb has only the in-frame clones, and not every one. The sample contains fewer than 95,000 clones, more than 70% of which appear only once. Specimen: peripheral blood. The receptors stem from an elderly woman with acute or convalescent COVID-19.

V usage is TRBV30 and J usage is TRBJ2-2; D is unclear. Trimming cost V 2 bases and J 5 bases, with 6 bases left between them. This CDR3 has 12 residues. Per the germline V gene, CDR1 is GTSNPN and CDR2 is SVGIG (reference sequence). CDR3 sequence reads: CAWSRRTGELFF. Written as DNA, the CDR3 is TGTGCCTGGAGTCGCAGGACCGGGGAGCTGTTTTTT.

V and J are TRBV18 and TRBJ1-2; D is possibly TRBD1 (6 bases). Germline CDR1 and CDR2: KGHSH and LQKENI. The ends were cut back, 5 bases at V and 7 bases at J, with 11 bases in the middle. CDR3 length: 12 amino acids. Here the CDR3 DNA reads TGTGCCAGCTCATCGGACAGAGGTGGCTACACCTTC. The encoded protein is CASSSDRGGYTF.

Only one count was recorded for this clone. This chain joins TRBV6-6 and TRBJ1-1, with 8 bases aligning to TRBD1. This CDR3 has 13 residues. Trimming removed 7 bases from V and 11 bases from J; junction bases left unmatched: 12. CDR1 and CDR2 from the germline V gene are MNHNY and SVGAGI (reference sequence). The CDR3 spells CASTAIGQGEAFF. The DNA for the CDR3 is TGTGCCAGCACCGCTATAGGACAGGGAGAGGCTTTCTTT.

This clone was picked up a small number of times. The gene calls are TRBV11-2 and TRBJ2-1; 10 positions agree with TRBD2. CDR1 and CDR2 (germline): SGHAT, FQNNGV. The CDR3 is 13 amino acids. Losses at the gene ends were 5 bases for V and 10 bases for J; bases not matched to a gene: 5. CDR3 residues: CASSGAGGHEQFF. DNA for the CDR3: TGTGCCAGCAGCGGAGCGGGGGGGCACGAGCAGTTCTTC.